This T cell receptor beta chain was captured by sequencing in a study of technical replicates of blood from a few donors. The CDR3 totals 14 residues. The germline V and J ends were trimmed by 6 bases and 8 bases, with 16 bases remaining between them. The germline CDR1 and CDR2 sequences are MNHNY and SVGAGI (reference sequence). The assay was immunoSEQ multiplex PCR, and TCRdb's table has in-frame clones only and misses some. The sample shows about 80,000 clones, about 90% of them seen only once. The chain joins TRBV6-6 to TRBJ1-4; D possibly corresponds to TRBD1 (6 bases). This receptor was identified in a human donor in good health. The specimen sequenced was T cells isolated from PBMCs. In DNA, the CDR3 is TGTGCCAGCAGCCCTTCAGGGGAAGGGGAAAAACTGTTTTTT. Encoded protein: CASSPSGEGEKLFF.